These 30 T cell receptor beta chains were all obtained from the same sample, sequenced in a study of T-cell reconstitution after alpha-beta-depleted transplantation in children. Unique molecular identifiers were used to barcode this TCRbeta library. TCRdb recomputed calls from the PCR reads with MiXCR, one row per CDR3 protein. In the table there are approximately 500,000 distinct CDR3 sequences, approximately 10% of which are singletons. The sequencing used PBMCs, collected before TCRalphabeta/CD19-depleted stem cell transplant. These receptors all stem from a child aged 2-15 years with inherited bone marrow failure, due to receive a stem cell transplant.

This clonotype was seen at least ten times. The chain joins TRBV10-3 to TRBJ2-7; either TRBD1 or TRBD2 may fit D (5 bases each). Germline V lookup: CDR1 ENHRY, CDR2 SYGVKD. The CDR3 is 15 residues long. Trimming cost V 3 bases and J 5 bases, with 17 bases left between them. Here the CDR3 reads CAISEVGDLANEQYF. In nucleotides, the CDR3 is TGTGCCATCAGTGAAGTTGGGGACCTCGCTAACGAGCAGTACTTC.

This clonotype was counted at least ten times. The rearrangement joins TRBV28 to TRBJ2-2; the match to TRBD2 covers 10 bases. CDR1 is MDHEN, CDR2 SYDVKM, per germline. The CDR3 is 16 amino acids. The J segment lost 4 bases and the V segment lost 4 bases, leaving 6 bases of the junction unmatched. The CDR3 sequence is CASSSLAGRGTGELFF. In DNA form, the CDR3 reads TGTGCCAGCAGTTCACTAGCGGGAAGAGGCACCGGGGAGCTGTTTTTT.

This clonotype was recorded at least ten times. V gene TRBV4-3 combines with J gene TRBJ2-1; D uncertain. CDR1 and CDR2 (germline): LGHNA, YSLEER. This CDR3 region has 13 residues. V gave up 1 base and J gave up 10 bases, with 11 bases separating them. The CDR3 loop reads CASSQGGPLEQFF. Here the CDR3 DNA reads TGCGCCAGCAGCCAAGGCGGCCCTCTCGAGCAGTTCTTC.

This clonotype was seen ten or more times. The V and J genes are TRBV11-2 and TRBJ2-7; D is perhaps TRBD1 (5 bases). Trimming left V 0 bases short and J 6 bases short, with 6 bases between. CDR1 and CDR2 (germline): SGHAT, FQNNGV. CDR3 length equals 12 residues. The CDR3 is CASSLEGLEQYF. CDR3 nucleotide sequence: TGTGCCAGCAGCTTAGAGGGGCTCGAGCAGTACTTC. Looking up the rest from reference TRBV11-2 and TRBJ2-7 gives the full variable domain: EAGVAQSPRYKIIEKRQSVAFWCNPISGHATLYWYQQILGQGPKLLIQFQNNGVVDDSQLPKDRFSAERLKGVDSTLKIQPAKLEDSAVYLCASSLEGLEQYFGPGTRLTVT.

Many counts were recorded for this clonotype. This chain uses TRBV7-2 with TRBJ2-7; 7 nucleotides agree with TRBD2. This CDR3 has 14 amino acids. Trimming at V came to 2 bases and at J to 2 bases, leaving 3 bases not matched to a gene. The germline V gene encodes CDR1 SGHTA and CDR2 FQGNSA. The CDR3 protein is CASSLRAGPYEQYF. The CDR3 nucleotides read TGTGCCAGCAGCTTAAGAGCGGGACCCTACGAGCAGTACTTC.

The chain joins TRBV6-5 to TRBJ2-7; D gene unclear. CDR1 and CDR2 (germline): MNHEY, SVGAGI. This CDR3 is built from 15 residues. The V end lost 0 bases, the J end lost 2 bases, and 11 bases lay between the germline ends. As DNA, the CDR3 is TGTGCCAGCAGTTACTCGAATGGGCAACCCTACGAGCAGTACTTC. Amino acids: CASSYSNGQPYEQYF.

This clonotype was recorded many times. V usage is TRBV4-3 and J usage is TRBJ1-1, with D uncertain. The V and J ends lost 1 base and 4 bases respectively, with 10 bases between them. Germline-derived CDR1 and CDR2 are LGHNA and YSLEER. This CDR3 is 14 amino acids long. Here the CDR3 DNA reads TGCGCCAGCAGCCAAGTGGTGGGTAGCACTGAAGCTTTCTTT. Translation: CASSQVVGSTEAFF.

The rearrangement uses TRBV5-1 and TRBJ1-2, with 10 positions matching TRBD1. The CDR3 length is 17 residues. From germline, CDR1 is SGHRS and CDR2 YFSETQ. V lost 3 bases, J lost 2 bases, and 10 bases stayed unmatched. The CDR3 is CASSSAGTGDPNYGYTF. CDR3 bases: TGCGCCAGCAGCTCAGCCGGGACAGGGGATCCCAACTATGGCTACACCTTC.

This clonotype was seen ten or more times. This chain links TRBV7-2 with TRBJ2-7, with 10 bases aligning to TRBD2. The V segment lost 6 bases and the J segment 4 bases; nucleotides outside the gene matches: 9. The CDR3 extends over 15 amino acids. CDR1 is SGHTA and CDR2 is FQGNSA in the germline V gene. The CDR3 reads CASRRTGTSVYEQYF. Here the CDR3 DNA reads TGTGCCAGCAGACGGACCGGGACTAGCGTGTACGAGCAGTACTTC.

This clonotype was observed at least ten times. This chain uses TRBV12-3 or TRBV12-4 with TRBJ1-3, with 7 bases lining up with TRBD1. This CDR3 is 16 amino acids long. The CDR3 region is CVTQGQTSPPGNTIYF. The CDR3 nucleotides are TGTGTTACCCAGGGACAGACATCACCCCCTGGAAACACCATATATTTT.

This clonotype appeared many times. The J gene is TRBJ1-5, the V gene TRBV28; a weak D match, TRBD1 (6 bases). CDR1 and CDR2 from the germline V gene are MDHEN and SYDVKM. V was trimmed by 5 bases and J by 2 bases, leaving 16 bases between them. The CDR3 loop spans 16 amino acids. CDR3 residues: CASSPRTVQGNQPQHF. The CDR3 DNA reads TGTGCCAGCAGTCCCCGGACAGTGCAAGGCAATCAGCCCCAGCATTTT.

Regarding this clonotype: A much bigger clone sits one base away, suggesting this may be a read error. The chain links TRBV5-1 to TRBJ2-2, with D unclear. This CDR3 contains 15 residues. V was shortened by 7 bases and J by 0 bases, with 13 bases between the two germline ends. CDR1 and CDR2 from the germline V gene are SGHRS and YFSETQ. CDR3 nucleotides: TGCGCCAGCTCCCAGCTAGTAGCGAACACCGGGGAGCTGTTTTTT. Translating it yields CASSQLVANTGELFF.

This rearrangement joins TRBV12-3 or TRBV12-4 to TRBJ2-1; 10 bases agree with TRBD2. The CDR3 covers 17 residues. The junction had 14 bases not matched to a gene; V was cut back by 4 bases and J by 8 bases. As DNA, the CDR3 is TGTGCCAGCAGTTCCCAGCGGGAGGGCCCTCATATAGATGAGCAGTTCTTC. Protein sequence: CASSSQREGPHIDEQFF.

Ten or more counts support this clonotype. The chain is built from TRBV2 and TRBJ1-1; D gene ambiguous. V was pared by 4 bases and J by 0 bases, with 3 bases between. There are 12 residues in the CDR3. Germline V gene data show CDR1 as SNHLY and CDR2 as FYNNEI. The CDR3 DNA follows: TGTGCCAGCAGTGCCGTGAACACTGAAGCTTTCTTT. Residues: CASSAVNTEAFF.

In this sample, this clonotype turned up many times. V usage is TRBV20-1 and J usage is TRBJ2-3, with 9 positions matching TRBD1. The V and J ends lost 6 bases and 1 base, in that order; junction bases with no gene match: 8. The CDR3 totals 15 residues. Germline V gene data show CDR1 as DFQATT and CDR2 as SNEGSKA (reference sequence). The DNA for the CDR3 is TGCAGTGCGACAGGGGGTAGGGGCGGCACAGATACGCAGTATTTT. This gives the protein CSATGGRGGTDTQYF.

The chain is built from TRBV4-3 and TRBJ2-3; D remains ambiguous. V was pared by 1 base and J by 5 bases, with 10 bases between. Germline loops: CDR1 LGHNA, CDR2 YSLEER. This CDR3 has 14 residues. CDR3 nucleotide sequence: TGCGCCAGCAGCCAAGTCTCTATCGGAGATACGCAGTATTTT. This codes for CASSQVSIGDTQYF.

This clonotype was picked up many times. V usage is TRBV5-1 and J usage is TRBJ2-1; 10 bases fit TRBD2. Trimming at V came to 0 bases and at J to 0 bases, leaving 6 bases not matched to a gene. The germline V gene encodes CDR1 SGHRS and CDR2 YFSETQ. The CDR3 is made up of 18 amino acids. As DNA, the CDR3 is TGCGCCAGCAGCTTGGAGGGGACTAGCGCAATCTCCTACAATGAGCAGTTCTTC. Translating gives CASSLEGTSAISYNEQFF.

For the CDR3, the DNA is TGTGCCAGCAGCCGCAGCGGGAGCCACAATGAGCAGTTCTTC. It codes for CASSRSGSHNEQFF. The chain joins TRBV7-9 to TRBJ2-1; 8 positions agree with TRBD2. The CDR3 covers 14 residues. The junction had 5 bases not matched to a gene; V was cut back by 5 bases and J by 5 bases. CDR1 and CDR2 from the germline V gene are SEHNR and FQNEAQ (reference sequence).

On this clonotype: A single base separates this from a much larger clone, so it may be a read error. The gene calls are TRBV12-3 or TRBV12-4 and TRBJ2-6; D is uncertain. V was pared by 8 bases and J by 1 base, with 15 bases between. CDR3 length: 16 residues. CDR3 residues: CASGKTGASGANVLTF. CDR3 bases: TGTGCCAGCGGGAAGACCGGAGCATCTGGGGCCAACGTCCTGACTTTC.

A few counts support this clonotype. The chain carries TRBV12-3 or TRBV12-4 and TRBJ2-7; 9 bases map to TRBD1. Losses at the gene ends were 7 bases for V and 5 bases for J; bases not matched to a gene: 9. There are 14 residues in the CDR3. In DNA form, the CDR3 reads TGTGCCAGCACCCCACAGGGGGCCCCCCACGAGCAGTACTTC. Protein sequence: CASTPQGAPHEQYF.

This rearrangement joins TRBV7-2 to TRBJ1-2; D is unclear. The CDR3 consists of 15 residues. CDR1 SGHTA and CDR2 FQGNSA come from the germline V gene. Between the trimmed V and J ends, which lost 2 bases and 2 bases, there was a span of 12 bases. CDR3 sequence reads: CASSLSGVLNYGYTF. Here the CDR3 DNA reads TGTGCCAGCAGCTTAAGTGGGGTACTCAACTATGGCTACACCTTC.

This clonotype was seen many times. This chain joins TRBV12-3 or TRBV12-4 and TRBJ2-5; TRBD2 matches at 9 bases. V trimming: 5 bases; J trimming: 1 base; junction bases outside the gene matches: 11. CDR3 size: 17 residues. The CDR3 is CASSGGGLAGVQETQYF. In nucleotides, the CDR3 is TGTGCCAGCAGTGGAGGTGGTTTAGCGGGAGTCCAAGAGACCCAGTACTTC.

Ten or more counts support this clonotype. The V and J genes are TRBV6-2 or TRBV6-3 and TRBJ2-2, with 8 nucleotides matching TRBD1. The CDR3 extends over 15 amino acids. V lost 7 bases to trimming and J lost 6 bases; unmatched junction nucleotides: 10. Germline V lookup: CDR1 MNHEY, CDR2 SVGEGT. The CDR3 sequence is CASINLDRDAGELFF. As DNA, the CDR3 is TGTGCCAGCATTAATTTGGACAGGGATGCCGGGGAGCTGTTTTTT.

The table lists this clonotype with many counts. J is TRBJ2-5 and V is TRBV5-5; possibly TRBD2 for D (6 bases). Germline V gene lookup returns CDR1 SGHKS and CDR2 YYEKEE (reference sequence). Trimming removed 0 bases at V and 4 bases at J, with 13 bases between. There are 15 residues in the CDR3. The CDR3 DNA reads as TGTGCCAGCAGCTTGGTCGGGGGTACGTCAGAGACCCAGTACTTC. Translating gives CASSLVGGTSETQYF.

This CDR3 reads CSARTHNEQFF. The CDR3 bases are TGCAGTGCGAGGACCCACAATGAGCAGTTCTTC. The rearrangement uses TRBV20-1 and TRBJ2-1, with D unclear. Germline V gene data show CDR1 as DFQATT and CDR2 as SNEGSKA (reference sequence). Trimming cost V 6 bases and J 5 bases, with 8 bases left between them. The CDR3 covers 11 residues.

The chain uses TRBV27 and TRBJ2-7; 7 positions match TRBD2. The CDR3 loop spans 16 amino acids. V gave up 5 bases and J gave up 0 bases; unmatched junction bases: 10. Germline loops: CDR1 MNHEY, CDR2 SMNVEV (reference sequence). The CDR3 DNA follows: TGTGCCAGCAGTCCGTCCTCGGGACTATTCTCCTACGAGCAGTACTTC. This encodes CASSPSSGLFSYEQYF.

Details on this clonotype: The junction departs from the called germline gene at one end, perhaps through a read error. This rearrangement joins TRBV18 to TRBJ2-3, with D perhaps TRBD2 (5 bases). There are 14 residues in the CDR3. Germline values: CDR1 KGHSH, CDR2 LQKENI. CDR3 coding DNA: TGTGCCAGCTCACCACGGTCTAGCAGAGATACGCAGTATTTT. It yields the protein CASSPRSSRDTQYF.

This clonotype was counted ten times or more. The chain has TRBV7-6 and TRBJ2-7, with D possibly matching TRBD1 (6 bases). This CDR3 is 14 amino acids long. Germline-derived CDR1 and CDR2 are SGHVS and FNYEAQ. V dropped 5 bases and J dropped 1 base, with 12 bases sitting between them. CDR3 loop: CASSQGTRSYEQYF. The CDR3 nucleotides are TGTGCCAGCAGCCAGGGGACCCGATCCTACGAGCAGTACTTC.

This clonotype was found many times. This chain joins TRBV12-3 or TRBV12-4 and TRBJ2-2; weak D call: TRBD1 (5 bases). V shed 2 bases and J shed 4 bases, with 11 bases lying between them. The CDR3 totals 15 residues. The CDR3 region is CASSLQGLGTGELFF. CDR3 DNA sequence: TGTGCCAGCAGTTTACAGGGTCTCGGCACCGGGGAGCTGTTTTTT.

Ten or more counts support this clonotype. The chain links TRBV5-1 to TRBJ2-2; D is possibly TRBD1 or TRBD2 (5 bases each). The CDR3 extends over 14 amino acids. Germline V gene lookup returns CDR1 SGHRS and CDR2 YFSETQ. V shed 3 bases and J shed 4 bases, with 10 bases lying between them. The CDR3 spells CASSWDAPTGELFF. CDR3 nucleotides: TGCGCCAGCAGCTGGGACGCACCCACCGGGGAGCTGTTTTTT.